Shown below are 23 T cell receptor beta chains from a single sample sequenced in a study of CD8+ T cells in alopecia areata (dated 2018 in TCRdb). The receptor library was made with the immunoSEQ multiplex PCR assay. For TCR sequencing, RNA was extracted from every sample and reverse transcribed into cDNA to serve as template. The table comes from immuneACCESS by way of TCRdb, which keeps in-frame sequences with V and J called. Part of the clones is missing from these tables; in studies checked, under half for an unresolved V gene and the rest for unknown reasons. This sample has 170,000 or so clones in its table, and roughly 65% of those were observed once. The ten top clones hold approximately 0.9% of the sample. What the time point label conveys for this sample: more than three weeks on oral tofacitinib. What the treatment or condition label conveys for this sample: oral pan-JAK inhibitor, 5-10 mg twice daily.

The input for sequencing was CD4+ T cells sorted from blood, taken at week 4, from a patient treated with tofacitinib. The receptors here all came from a human donor with alopecia areata.

The chain carries TRBV7-9 and TRBJ1-1; no reliable D call. The V and J ends lost 2 bases and 3 bases respectively, with 25 bases between them. The CDR3 sequence is 19 residues long. The V gene's germline CDR1 is SEHNR and CDR2 FQNEAQ (reference sequence). The CDR3 sequence is CASSLKRGRGMVLHTEAFF. The CDR3, as DNA: TGTGCCAGCAGCTTAAAGCGAGGCAGAGGGATGGTCCTGCACACTGAAGCTTTCTTT.

The V and J genes are TRBV29-1 and TRBJ1-2, with D uncertain. The CDR3 is made up of 12 amino acids. V was cut by 1 base and J by 7 bases, with 10 bases left in between. Germline V gives CDR1 SQVTM, CDR2 ANQGSEA. The CDR3 region is CSVEGRVSGYTF. The CDR3 bases are TGCAGCGTTGAAGGGAGGGTTAGTGGCTACACCTTC.

V gene TRBV29-1 combines with J gene TRBJ1-1; D is ambiguous. The CDR3 is made up of 11 amino acids. The V end lost 2 bases, the J end lost 9 bases, and 10 bases lay between the germline ends. The V gene's germline CDR1 is SQVTM and CDR2 ANQGSEA. The CDR3 nucleotides read TGCAGCGTTGAACGGGAGCGCCAAGCTTTCTTT. Translated, it gives CSVERERQAFF. The variable domain in full, with the rest retrieved from reference TRBV29-1 and TRBJ1-1, is SAVISQKPSRDICQRGTSLTIQCQVDSQVTMMFWYRQQPGQSLTLIATANQGSEATYESGFVIDKFPISRPNLTFSTLTVSNMSPEDSSIYLCSVERERQAFFGQGTRLTVV.

This clone was detected only a few times. Here the CDR3 reads CAWSARGYEQYF. For the CDR3, the DNA is TGTGCCTGGAGTGCCAGGGGCTACGAGCAGTACTTC. The chain employs TRBV30 and TRBJ2-7; a weak D match, TRBD1 (6 bases). This CDR3 spans 12 amino acids. Germline V gene data show CDR1 as GTSNPN and CDR2 as SVGIG (reference sequence). V was trimmed by 1 base and J by 3 bases, leaving 7 bases between them.

Notes on this clone: At the DNA level, this CDR3 is encoded by other sequences in the same sample as well. This sequence joins TRBV30 and TRBJ1-1, with 7 bases aligning to TRBD1. V shed 0 bases and J 0 bases; nucleotides not matched to a gene: 1. There are 14 residues in the CDR3. Germline V CDR1 and CDR2: GTSNPN, SVGIG (reference sequence). CDR3 sequence reads: CAWSVGTVNTEAFF. CDR3 nucleotide sequence: TGTGCCTGGAGTGTGGGGACAGTGAACACTGAAGCTTTCTTT.

V and J are TRBV6-5 and TRBJ1-1; a weak D match, TRBD1 (6 bases). The V and J ends lost 7 bases and 1 base respectively, with 13 bases between them. Germline V gene lookup returns CDR1 MNHEY and CDR2 SVGAGI. The CDR3 is 14 residues long. In nucleotides, the CDR3 is TGTGCCAGCATTAGGTCAGGGGCGAACACTGAAGCTTTCTTT. Encoded protein: CASIRSGANTEAFF.

The genes are TRBV7-9 and TRBJ1-4; D is perhaps TRBD1 (6 bases). CDR1 and CDR2 (germline): SEHNR, FQNEAQ (reference sequence). The CDR3 spans 15 residues. V was cut by 1 base and J by 8 bases, with 14 bases left in between. This CDR3 reads CASSLEGGSGEKLFF. Here the CDR3 DNA reads TGTGCCAGCAGCTTAGAAGGGGGATCGGGCGAAAAACTGTTTTTT.

The chain is built from TRBV7-9 and TRBJ2-7, with 11 positions matching TRBD2. CDR1 is SEHNR, CDR2 FQNEAQ, per germline (reference sequence). There are 14 residues in the CDR3. The CDR3 region is CASGLAGGSYEQYF. CDR3 nucleotides: TGTGCGAGTGGGCTAGCGGGGGGTTCCTACGAGCAGTACTTC.

CDR3 residues: CSVSQDGDTQYF. The DNA for the CDR3 is TGCAGCGTTAGCCAGGATGGGGATACGCAGTATTTT. This sequence joins TRBV29-1 and TRBJ2-3; no reliable D call. The CDR3 is 12 residues long. V lost 5 bases, J lost 6 bases, and 12 bases lay in between. Germline assignment: CDR1 SQVTM and CDR2 ANQGSEA.

This clone was observed a handful of times. V gene TRBV27 combines with J gene TRBJ1-5; no clear D gene. Germline loops: CDR1 MNHEY, CDR2 SMNVEV (reference sequence). Trimming took off 0 bases at V and 4 bases at J, with 10 bases between the two ends. The CDR3 loop spans 15 amino acids. CDR3 region: CASSLSSGPNQPQHF. For the CDR3, the DNA is TGTGCCAGCAGTTTATCATCCGGTCCAAATCAGCCCCAGCATTTT.

The chain combines TRBV5-4 with TRBJ2-7; 7 bases fit TRBD1. Germline V gene lookup returns CDR1 SGHNT and CDR2 YYREEE (reference sequence). J lost 1 base, V lost 0 bases, and 4 bases had no gene match. CDR3 length: 15 residues. The CDR3 is CASSLVGTASYEQYF. The CDR3 coding sequence is TGTGCCAGCAGCTTGGTCGGGACAGCTTCCTACGAGCAGTACTTC.

This clone occurred once. V and J are TRBV9 and TRBJ2-7, with 8 bases that match TRBD1. CDR3 size: 15 residues. V trimming: 0 bases; J trimming: 5 bases; junction bases outside the gene matches: 7. Germline V gene data show CDR1 as SGDLS and CDR2 as YYNGEE. The CDR3 DNA follows: TGTGCCAGCAGCGTAGTTGGACAGGGAGATAACGAGCAGTACTTC. Translating gives CASSVVGQGDNEQYF.

This clone was seen a few times. This chain connects TRBV29-1 to TRBJ2-4, with a weak D call TRBD2 (5 bases). With 1 base removed from V and 0 bases from J, the gap between germline ends came to 10 bases. This CDR3 is 15 amino acids long. Germline V gene sequence: CDR1 SQVTM, CDR2 ANQGSEA. This CDR3 is CSVEVSAGAKNIQYF. CDR3 DNA: TGCAGCGTTGAAGTTTCGGCGGGAGCCAAAAACATTCAGTACTTC.

This clone was picked up a small number of times. The CDR3 is CSVLGGAREQFF. In nucleotides, the CDR3 is TGCAGCGTCTTAGGGGGGGCTCGGGAGCAGTTCTTC. The rearrangement uses TRBV29-1 and TRBJ2-1; maybe TRBD2 (7 bases). Per the germline V gene, CDR1 is SQVTM and CDR2 is ANQGSEA. V was cut by 6 bases and J by 10 bases, with 16 bases left in between. CDR3 length: 12 residues.

The chain combines TRBV30 with TRBJ2-5; D may correspond to TRBD1 or TRBD2 (5 bases each). The germline CDR1 and CDR2 sequences are GTSNPN and SVGIG (reference sequence). V dropped 2 bases and J dropped 7 bases, with 17 bases sitting between them. This CDR3 is 14 amino acids long. The CDR3 loop reads CAWSQVRGLGTQYF. The CDR3 DNA reads TGTGCCTGGAGTCAAGTACGGGGCCTTGGGACCCAGTACTTC.

This clone was found a few times. The chain recombines TRBV30 with TRBJ2-6; no firm D call. V dropped 0 bases and J dropped 0 bases, with 3 bases sitting between them. CDR1 is GTSNPN, CDR2 SVGIG, per germline (reference sequence). The CDR3 sequence is 14 residues long. The CDR3 DNA sequence: TGTGCCTGGAGTGTACTCTCTGGGGCCAACGTCCTGACTTTC. Encoded protein: CAWSVLSGANVLTF.

The genes are TRBV9 and TRBJ2-1, with 12 positions matching TRBD2. The CDR3 loop spans 15 amino acids. CDR1 is SGDLS, CDR2 YYNGEE, per germline. With 0 bases clipped from V and 9 bases from J, the junction kept 4 bases outside the gene matches. The CDR3 DNA sequence: TGTGCCAGCAGCGTAGACAGACTAGCGGGGGCTGAGCAGTTCTTC. Translation: CASSVDRLAGAEQFF.

Comments on this clone: The same CDR3 can be traced to other DNA sequences in this sample. The CDR3 nucleotides read TGCAGCGTTGAGGACAGGGGTAGAGATACGCAGTATTTT. This encodes CSVEDRGRDTQYF. This chain links TRBV29-1 with TRBJ2-3, with TRBD1 identical over 9 bases. There are 13 residues in the CDR3. The V and J ends lost 3 bases and 5 bases, in that order; junction bases with no gene match: 3. Per germline, CDR1 SQVTM and CDR2 ANQGSEA.

The table lists this clone with a few counts. The chain links TRBV5-6 to TRBJ1-5; D is unclear. Germline-derived CDR1 and CDR2 are SGHDT and YYEEEE. Between the trimmed V and J ends, which lost 6 bases and 1 base, there was a span of 11 bases. The CDR3 length is 14 residues. The CDR3 spells CASTTGVSNQPQHF. The CDR3 nucleotides read TGTGCCAGCACCACTGGTGTGAGCAATCAGCCCCAGCATTTT.

This chain uses TRBV29-1 with TRBJ1-2; D remains ambiguous. The V gene lost 6 bases and the J gene lost 14 bases, with 22 bases spanning the gap. The germline V gene has CDR1 SQVTM and CDR2 ANQGSEA. CDR3 length: 12 residues. For the CDR3, the DNA is TGCAGCGTGGATACAGTATTCCGCCTCATAACCTTC. Translation: CSVDTVFRLITF.

The chain combines TRBV6-6 with TRBJ1-6; D gene unclear. With 2 bases removed from V and 9 bases from J, the gap between germline ends came to 5 bases. CDR1 MNHNY and CDR2 SVGAGI come from the germline V gene (reference sequence). The CDR3 consists of 12 residues. Written as DNA, the CDR3 is TGTGCCAGCAGTTACCCAGGTTCACCCCTCCACTTT. Translated, it gives CASSYPGSPLHF.

Turning to this clone: This CDR3 is also generated by other DNA sequences in the sample. The rearrangement uses TRBV29-1 and TRBJ2-7; D is unclear. Germline V gene lookup returns CDR1 SQVTM and CDR2 ANQGSEA. The CDR3 runs to 11 residues. Trimming removed 7 bases at V and 3 bases at J, with 10 bases between. The CDR3, as DNA: TGCAGCGCTAGACTGGGCTACGAGCAGTACTTC. It specifies CSARLGYEQYF.

The sample holds one count of this clone. The chain is built from TRBV5-1 and TRBJ2-5; tentative D call: TRBD2 (5 bases). Germline V gene lookup returns CDR1 SGHRS and CDR2 YFSETQ. The CDR3 is 13 residues long. V was cut by 4 bases and J by 4 bases, with 11 bases left in between. CDR3 nucleotides: TGCGCCAGCAGCCCTCGAGGGCCAGAGACCCAGTACTTC. It is translated as CASSPRGPETQYF.